These 31 T cell receptor beta chains originate from one sample sequenced in a study of identical twins. TCRdb reprocessed the 5' RACE reads via MiXCR and lists one record per CDR3 protein. The repertoire holds under 300,000 distinct CDR3 sequences, with approximately 8.3% as singletons. The sample was also reused in another study, on yellow fever vaccine responses in identical twins.

Sample: CD8+ T cells sorted from blood. The receptors shown here come from a young woman in good health.

This clonotype was recorded a few times. The rearrangement joins TRBV18 to TRBJ2-7, with 11 bases lining up with TRBD2. The CDR3 spans 14 residues. The germline V gene has CDR1 KGHSH and CDR2 LQKENI. V trimming: 4 bases; J trimming: 7 bases; junction bases outside the gene matches: 6. This CDR3 is CASSLTSGAGEQYF. CDR3 bases: TGTGCCAGCTCACTGACTAGCGGGGCAGGGGAGCAGTACTTC. Based on the CDR3 plus reference TRBV18 and TRBJ2-7, the full variable domain is NAGVMQNPRHLVRRRGQEARLRCSPMKGHSHVYWYRQLPEEGLKFMVYLQKENIIDESGMPKERFSAEFPKEGPSILRIQQVVRGDSAAYFCASSLTSGAGEQYFGPGTRLTVT.

This clonotype was observed a handful of times. The V call is TRBV5-1, the J call TRBJ2-1; D may match TRBD1 or TRBD2 (5 bases each). The V end lost 2 bases, the J end lost 5 bases, and 17 bases lay between the germline ends. Germline CDR1 is SGHRS and CDR2 is YFSETQ. CDR3 length: 16 residues. DNA of the CDR3: TGCGCCAGCAGCTTACGGGACCGAGAAAAAGACAATGAGCAGTTCTTC. Translating gives CASSLRDREKDNEQFF.

This rearrangement joins TRBV12-3 or TRBV12-4 to TRBJ2-7; the match to TRBD1 covers 7 bases. V lost 3 bases, J lost 2 bases, and 4 bases stayed unmatched. This CDR3 comprises 14 residues. The CDR3 spells CASSFGGQTYEQYF. CDR3 DNA: TGTGCCAGCAGTTTTGGGGGACAGACCTACGAGCAGTACTTC.

Only a few counts were recorded for this clonotype. This chain connects TRBV29-1 to TRBJ2-3, with 10 bases aligning to TRBD2. Germline-derived CDR1 and CDR2 are SQVTM and ANQGSEA. The CDR3 is 24 residues long. Losses at the gene ends were 1 base for V and 3 bases for J; bases not matched to a gene: 31. The chain's CDR3 is CSVEVEGGKGTQFKREGRTDTQYF. The CDR3, as DNA: TGCAGCGTTGAAGTAGAGGGAGGAAAAGGGACCCAATTCAAGCGGGAGGGTCGGACAGATACGCAGTATTTT.

Many counts were recorded for this clonotype. V and J are TRBV5-1 and TRBJ2-1, with a possible D match to TRBD2 (5 bases). This CDR3 has 16 residues. CDR1 and CDR2 from the germline V gene are SGHRS and YFSETQ. V lost 4 bases to trimming and J lost 4 bases, with 18 bases between them. CDR3 bases: TGCGCCAGCAGCCAACAAGGCGGGCTACTATACAATGAGCAGTTCTTC. It yields the protein CASSQQGGLLYNEQFF.

The chain joins TRBV12-3 or TRBV12-4 to TRBJ2-5; D is ambiguous. The germline V and J ends were trimmed by 3 bases and 1 base, with 9 bases remaining between them. CDR3 length equals 14 residues. As DNA, the CDR3 is TGTGCCAGCAGTTTTTCTGGGATCCAAGAGACCCAGTACTTC. It encodes CASSFSGIQETQYF.

The rearrangement uses TRBV4-3 and TRBJ2-1; 8 bases agree with TRBD1. This CDR3 comprises 15 residues. The germline V gene encodes CDR1 LGHNA and CDR2 YSLEER. J was trimmed by 3 bases and V by 0 bases; bases with no gene match: 1. This chain's CDR3 is CASSQDTGGYNEQFF. CDR3 in DNA: TGCGCCAGCAGCCAAGATACAGGGGGCTACAATGAGCAGTTCTTC.

This clonotype was seen only a few times. This chain connects TRBV4-3 to TRBJ2-1; D is possibly TRBD2 (7 bases). The CDR3 is 15 residues long. V lost 0 bases and J lost 9, with 15 bases in between. Looked up from germline, CDR1 is LGHNA and CDR2 is YSLEER. This CDR3 reads CASSQDTGSGGEQFF. The DNA for the CDR3 is TGCGCCAGCAGCCAAGATACAGGGTCGGGGGGTGAGCAGTTCTTC.

The genes are TRBV10-3 and TRBJ1-2, with D perhaps TRBD1 (6 bases). CDR1 and CDR2 from the germline V gene are ENHRY and SYGVKD. This CDR3 spans 14 amino acids. Trimming pared 3 bases from V and 4 bases from J, leaving 12 bases between. The CDR3 spells CAISETGTTYGYTF. CDR3 bases: TGTGCCATCAGTGAAACCGGGACAACCTATGGCTACACCTTC.

This clonotype was counted at least ten times. The gene calls are TRBV4-2 and TRBJ1-1; 7 bases match TRBD1. The CDR3 extends over 14 amino acids. Germline V gene lookup returns CDR1 LGHNA and CDR2 YNFKEQ. V shed 0 bases, J shed 6 bases, and the junction held 4 bases outside the gene matches. The CDR3 nucleotides read TGTGCCAGCAGCCAAGATCTGGGACAGCCTGAAGCTTTCTTT. Protein sequence: CASSQDLGQPEAFF.

This clonotype was picked up a small number of times. The chain couples TRBV3-1 to TRBJ1-5; D not certain. V was pared by 2 bases and J by 0 bases, with 14 bases between. This CDR3 spans 17 amino acids. Germline V gene data show CDR1 as LGHDT and CDR2 as YNNKEL (reference sequence). The CDR3 region has the DNA TGTGCCAGCAGCCAATCGGGAGGTTTTTATAGCAATCAGCCCCAGCATTTT. Translating gives CASSQSGGFYSNQPQHF.

The V gene is TRBV7-2, the J gene TRBJ2-7, with TRBD2 identical over 9 bases. This CDR3 comprises 13 residues. Trimming at V came to 5 bases and at J to 7 bases, leaving 6 bases not matched to a gene. The germline CDR1 and CDR2 sequences are SGHTA and FQGNSA. CDR3 region: CASSHGLAPEQYF. In DNA form, the CDR3 reads TGTGCCAGCAGCCACGGACTAGCGCCAGAGCAGTACTTC. Using reference TRBV7-2 and TRBJ2-7 for the parts outside the CDR3, the full variable domain is GAGVSQSPSNKVTEKGKDVELRCDPISGHTALYWYRQSLGQGLEFLIYFQGNSAPDKSGLPSDRFSAERTGGSVSTLTIQRTQQEDSAVYLCASSHGLAPEQYFGPGTRLTVT.

The genes are TRBV6-1 and TRBJ1-5, with D uncertain. This CDR3 is 14 amino acids long. The germline V and J ends were trimmed by 8 bases and 2 bases, with 13 bases remaining between them. Germline values: CDR1 MNHNS, CDR2 SASEGT. The CDR3 loop reads CASWAAGGNQPQHF. CDR3 DNA: TGTGCCAGCTGGGCGGCAGGCGGCAATCAGCCCCAGCATTTT.

This chain links TRBV7-6 with TRBJ2-1, with 11 bases matching TRBD2. Germline CDR1 SGHVS, CDR2 FNYEAQ. CDR3 length equals 16 residues. J lost 9 bases, V lost 0 bases, and 7 bases had no gene match. The CDR3 nucleotides are TGTGCCAGCAGCTTAGCCGGACTAGCGGGTTCGGGTGAGCAGTTCTTC. Translated, it gives CASSLAGLAGSGEQFF.

This clonotype has at least ten counts. The chain employs TRBV15 and TRBJ2-3, with 10 bases identical to TRBD1. The germline V gene encodes CDR1 LNHNV and CDR2 YYDKDF (reference sequence). V shed 1 base, J shed 4 bases, and the junction held 5 bases outside the gene matches. The length of the CDR3 is 16 residues. The DNA of the CDR3 is TGTGCCACCAGCAGAGTGCCGGGACAGGGGTCAGATACGCAGTATTTT. Translation: CATSRVPGQGSDTQYF.

The DNA for the CDR3 is TGTGCCAGCACCCCGACAGGGGGCGCGGGAGAGACCCAGTACTTC. This encodes CASTPTGGAGETQYF. The chain uses TRBV5-6 and TRBJ2-5, with 10 bases aligning to TRBD1. Per the germline V gene, CDR1 is SGHDT and CDR2 is YYEEEE. The V gene end was trimmed by 6 bases and the J gene end by 4 bases; junction bases not matched to a gene: 9. The CDR3 consists of 15 residues.

This clonotype was found a few times. The rearrangement joins TRBV7-9 to TRBJ2-5; weak D call: TRBD2 (6 bases). The ends were cut back, 5 bases at V and 4 bases at J, with 11 bases in the middle. From germline, CDR1 is SEHNR and CDR2 FQNEAQ (reference sequence). The length of the CDR3 is 13 residues. The CDR3 sequence: CASSTGVRETQYF. The CDR3 nucleotides are TGTGCCAGCAGCACGGGGGTCCGAGAGACCCAGTACTTC. Supplemented by reference TRBV7-9 and TRBJ2-5, the full variable domain reads DTGVSQNPRHKITKRGQNVTFRCDPISEHNRLYWYRQTLGQGPEFLTYFQNEAQLEKSRLLSDRFSAERPKGSFSTLEIQRTEQGDSAMYLCASSTGVRETQYFGPGTRLLVL.

This clonotype occurred a few times. This rearrangement joins TRBV7-8 to TRBJ2-7; D is unclear. Germline loops: CDR1 SGHVS, CDR2 FQNEAQ. CDR3 size: 14 residues. The V end was cut by 7 bases, the J end by 5 bases, with 18 bases between. The CDR3 protein is CASTLAYVAHEQYF. The DNA of the CDR3 is TGTGCCAGCACCCTCGCCTACGTTGCCCACGAGCAGTACTTC.

This chain joins TRBV28 and TRBJ2-2, with D uncertain. CDR1 is MDHEN, CDR2 SYDVKM, per germline. V was cut by 6 bases and J by 5 bases, with 22 bases left in between. The CDR3 totals 17 residues. CDR3 in amino acids: CASRVYPQASFTGELFF. Here the CDR3 DNA reads TGTGCCAGCAGAGTTTATCCCCAGGCCTCTTTTACCGGGGAGCTGTTTTTT. The variable domain in full, completed from reference TRBV28 and TRBJ2-2, reads DVKVTQSSRYLVKRTGEKVFLECVQDMDHENMFWYRQDPGLGLRLIYFSYDVKMKEKGDIPEGYSVSREKKERFSLILESASTNQTSMYLCASRVYPQASFTGELFFGEGSRLTVL.

This clonotype was counted a few times. J is TRBJ2-4 and V is TRBV5-8, with 13 nucleotides matching TRBD2. J was trimmed by 0 bases and V by 0 bases; bases with no gene match: 0. Germline V gene sequence: CDR1 SGHTS, CDR2 YDEGEE. This CDR3 region has 17 residues. CDR3 in DNA: TGTGCCAGCAGCTTGGGACTAGCGGGAGGAGCCAAAAACATTCAGTACTTC. Its protein product is CASSLGLAGGAKNIQYF.

The V call is TRBV14, the J call TRBJ2-7, with a tentative D call TRBD2 (6 bases). Germline values: CDR1 SGHDN, CDR2 FVKESK. The CDR3 consists of 13 residues. V was clipped by 1 base and J by 5 bases, with 9 bases between them. The CDR3 sequence: CASSQVEGDEQYF. As DNA, the CDR3 is TGTGCCAGCAGCCAAGTGGAGGGAGACGAGCAGTACTTC.

This clonotype has a count of ten or more. The chain employs TRBV9 and TRBJ1-5; 9 bases match TRBD1. Trimming removed 5 bases from V and 4 bases from J; junction bases left unmatched: 10. The CDR3 is 16 amino acids. CDR1 and CDR2 from the germline V gene are SGDLS and YYNGEE. The DNA of the CDR3 is TGTGCCAGCAGTCCTGCCGGGACAGGGTCGAATCAGCCCCAGCATTTT. Translation: CASSPAGTGSNQPQHF.

This clonotype turned up a few times. The chain links TRBV4-3 to TRBJ2-2; 12 nucleotides align to TRBD1. From germline, CDR1 is LGHNA and CDR2 YSLEER. CDR3 length equals 15 residues. V trimming: 3 bases; J trimming: 6 bases; junction bases outside the gene matches: 2. The CDR3 region is CASSQGTGGSGELFF. The DNA for the CDR3 is TGCGCCAGCAGCCAGGGGACAGGGGGCTCCGGGGAGCTGTTTTTT.

This clonotype was counted at least ten times. The CDR3 region is CSAASPADLTYGYTF. CDR3 bases: TGCAGCGCTGCCTCGCCGGCAGACCTTACCTATGGCTACACCTTC. The V call is TRBV29-1, the J call TRBJ1-2; no firm D call. The germline V gene has CDR1 SQVTM and CDR2 ANQGSEA. This CDR3 region has 15 residues. The V end was cut by 7 bases, the J end by 4 bases, with 22 bases between.

This clonotype was seen only a few times. The chain has TRBV4-3 and TRBJ2-1; TRBD2 agrees at 7 bases. V was pared by 0 bases and J by 7 bases, with 12 bases of the junction left unmatched. There are 17 residues in the CDR3. CDR1 and CDR2 (germline): LGHNA, YSLEER. CDR3 residues: CASSQELEIGTNNEQFF. The CDR3 nucleotides are TGCGCCAGCAGCCAAGAGCTCGAGATAGGGACTAATAATGAGCAGTTCTTC.

The CDR3 nucleotides are TGCAGCGGTGGGGAGGCCCCCACCTACGAGCAGTACTTC. Encoded protein: CSGGEAPTYEQYF. V usage is TRBV29-1 and J usage is TRBJ2-7; TRBD2 is a possible D gene (6 bases). Germline V gene lookup returns CDR1 SQVTM and CDR2 ANQGSEA. Trimming removed 7 bases from V and 2 bases from J, with 15 bases in between. The CDR3 extends over 13 amino acids.

This clonotype was found many times. V and J are TRBV2 and TRBJ2-1, with TRBD2 matching over 11 bases. CDR1 SNHLY and CDR2 FYNNEI come from the germline V gene. This CDR3 comprises 14 residues. J lost 8 bases, V lost 4 bases, and 4 bases had no gene match. CDR3 residues: CASSGTSGFYEQFF. CDR3 nucleotides: TGTGCCAGCAGTGGGACTAGCGGGTTCTATGAGCAGTTCTTC.

This clonotype turned up a few times. This chain joins TRBV29-1 and TRBJ2-1; D remains ambiguous. CDR1 is SQVTM, CDR2 ANQGSEA, per germline. With 7 bases removed from V and 9 bases from J, the gap between germline ends came to 22 bases. The CDR3 totals 14 residues. The CDR3 here is CSAWISFGRGEQFF. The CDR3, as DNA: TGCAGCGCTTGGATCAGTTTCGGGCGCGGTGAGCAGTTCTTC.

This clonotype was seen a few times. The chain has TRBV6-7 and TRBJ2-7; TRBD1 matches 11 bases. TRBV6-7 is an ORF, with its function uncertain. The length of the CDR3 is 14 residues. Germline trimming cut 0 bases from V and 9 bases from J; bases unmatched to any gene: 4. The CDR3 DNA is TGTGCCAGCAGTTACTCGGGACAGGGGGTGGGGCAGTACTTC. This gives the protein CASSYSGQGVGQYF.

In this sample, this clonotype turned up many times. The genes are TRBV4-1 and TRBJ2-1; D possibly matches TRBD1 or TRBD2 (5 bases each). Germline CDR1 is MGHRA and CDR2 is YSYEKL. The CDR3 is 13 residues long. Trimming removed 6 bases at V and 6 bases at J, with 12 bases between. In DNA, the CDR3 is TGCGCCAGCAGGTCTCCTGGGGGCAATGAGCAGTTCTTC. Translating it yields CASRSPGGNEQFF.

This clonotype showed up just a few times. The chain recombines TRBV7-9 with TRBJ2-1; 8 nucleotides agree with TRBD2. The CDR3 sequence is 17 residues long. Germline CDR1 SEHNR, CDR2 FQNEAQ (reference sequence). The ends lost 4 bases at V and 3 bases at J; junction bases unmatched: 11. The DNA of the CDR3 is TGTGCCAGCAGCTGGGCGGGGGGCGACCTCTACTACAATGAGCAGTTCTTC. This translates into CASSWAGGDLYYNEQFF.